A selection of T cell receptor beta chains follows, all from one sample in a study of cytomegalovirus exposure and HLA in healthy donors. The data were produced by immunoSEQ multiplex PCR, yet TCRdb's version contains in-frame clones alone and is incomplete. The table has 190,000 or so clones, about four fifths seen once. Material for sequencing was PBMCs. These TCRs come from a woman younger than 30 in good health and CMV-seropositive. The CDR3 runs from the conserved cysteine through the conserved F or W. D genes are given only for firm matches. Not every row has a clone size; where given, it reads once, few, many or a size class.

TRBV5-1	.	.	TRBJ1-1	CASSLLAGVPEAFF	TGCGCCAGCAGCTTGTTGGCAGGGGTCCCCGAAGCTTTCTTT
TRBV6-1	.	many	TRBJ2-1	CALSYRNNEQFF	TGTGCCCTCTCGTATCGTAACAATGAGCAGTTCTTC
TRBV11-2	.	.	TRBJ2-1	CASSLGAGGEQFF	TGTGCCAGCAGCTTAGGAGCCGGCGGAGAGCAGTTCTTC
TRBV7-9	TRBD1	.	TRBJ2-7	CASSLGMDRGYEQYF	TGTGCCAGCAGCTTAGGCATGGACAGGGGCTACGAGCAGTACTTC
TRBV21-1	.	once	TRBJ2-5	CASRLPRGQETQYF	TGTGCCAGCCGACTTCCCCGCGGCCAAGAGACCCAGTACTTC
TRBV7-8	TRBD2	.	TRBJ2-1	CASSLGYRTSGGKREQFF	TGTGCCAGCAGCTTAGGTTATCGGACTAGCGGGGGTAAGCGTGAGCAGTTCTTC
TRBV27	TRBD1	.	TRBJ1-2	CASSLSDRAKKWGYTF	TGTGCCAGCAGTTTATCGGACAGGGCGAAGAAGTGGGGCTACACCTTC
TRBV29-1	.	.	TRBJ2-7	CSVGSIYEQYF	TGCAGCGTTGGGAGCATCTACGAGCAGTACTTC
TRBV10-3	TRBD1	.	TRBJ1-2	CAISESTQGAVWYGYTF	TGTGCCATCAGTGAGTCGACTCAGGGGGCGGTTTGGTATGGCTACACCTTC
TRBV11-2	.	.	TRBJ1-4	CASSLMEGGAEKLFF	TGTGCCAGCAGCTTAATGGAGGGAGGGGCAGAAAAACTGTTTTTT
TRBV7-7	TRBD1	.	TRBJ1-1	CASSPGTDHEAAFF	TGTGCCAGCAGCCCTGGGACAGACCACGAGGCGGCTTTCTTT
TRBV5-6	TRBD2	few	TRBJ2-3	CASSLVARGGRSDTQYF	TGTGCCAGCAGCTTGGTAGCGCGGGGGGGCCGCTCAGATACGCAGTATTTT